This entry features one T cell receptor (beta chain) sequence. Assay used: immunoSEQ multiplex PCR; TCRdb lists only in-frame clones, some missing. There are around 12,000 clones in the sample; more than 85% occur only once, and roughly 14% lies in the top ten. The CDR3 totals 15 residues. CDR1 is LGHNA and CDR2 is YSLEER in the germline V gene. V gave up 3 bases and J gave up 6 bases, with 12 bases separating them. The data derive from a study of T cell changes during pregnancy in multiple sclerosis. This chain joins TRBV4-3 and TRBJ1-6, with a tentative D call TRBD1 (5 bases). The material was CD8+ T cells from peripheral blood mononuclear cells, obtained in the second trimester of pregnancy. This clonotype was sampled from a female donor in good health, enrolled as a control in a pregnancy study. CDR3: CASSQTQGGNSPLHF. The CDR3 DNA reads TGCGCCAGCAGCCAGACGCAGGGTGGTAATTCACCCCTCCACTTT.